Each of the 18 T cell receptor beta chains below was sequenced from the same sample in a study of blood T cell repertoires in COVID-19. Clones were sequenced by immunoSEQ multiplex PCR, and TCRdb holds only the in-frame ones, with some missing. Of some 41,000 clones listed, about 81% were seen once; the top ten hold more than 30%. The sequencing input was peripheral blood. The source of these receptors is a man aged 40-49 years with active or convalescent COVID-19.

The chain combines TRBV20-1 with TRBJ2-7, with D unresolved. CDR3 length equals 11 residues. V lost 2 bases, J lost 4 bases, and 6 bases lay in between. Germline CDR1 and CDR2: DFQATT and SNEGSKA (reference sequence). CDR3 in DNA: TGCAGTGCTAGATCTGTATACGAGCAGTACTTC. Its protein is CSARSVYEQYF.

V usage is TRBV28 and J usage is TRBJ2-3, with a tentative D call TRBD2 (5 bases). The length of the CDR3 is 14 residues. The germline V gene encodes CDR1 MDHEN and CDR2 SYDVKM. V was shortened by 3 bases and J by 3 bases, with 10 bases between the two germline ends. The CDR3: CASSFISGTDTQYF. In nucleotides, the CDR3 is TGTGCCAGCAGTTTTATTTCGGGGACAGATACGCAGTATTTT.

Concerning this clone itself: The junction shows a germline mismatch at one end, possibly a read error. The same CDR3 also results from other DNA sequences found in this sample. This sequence joins TRBV19 and TRBJ1-2; 7 bases agree with TRBD1. The CDR3 contains 13 residues. Germline values: CDR1 LNHDA, CDR2 SQIVND (reference sequence). The CDR3 here is CASSIDRVGGYTF. The CDR3 bases are TGTGCCAGTAGCATAGACAGGGTGGGGGGCTACACCTTC.

This rearrangement joins TRBV7-2 to TRBJ2-2; D call uncertain. This CDR3 is built from 13 residues. The germline V gene has CDR1 SGHTA and CDR2 FQGNSA. Trimming shortened V by 4 bases and J by 8 bases, and 11 bases separated the two germline ends. CDR3: CASSSPLEGELFF. CDR3 in DNA: TGTGCCAGCAGCTCCCCTTTGGAGGGGGAGCTGTTTTTT.

The chain carries TRBV27 and TRBJ2-1; D unresolved. Germline V gene sequence: CDR1 MNHEY, CDR2 SMNVEV (reference sequence). The CDR3 is 15 residues long. Trimming removed 2 bases from V and 0 bases from J, with 8 bases in between. CDR3 bases: TGTGCCAGCAGTTTACGCGGTAGCTCCTACAATGAGCAGTTCTTC. Protein: CASSLRGSSYNEQFF.

This rearrangement joins TRBV5-1 to TRBJ2-1, with TRBD2 matching 10 bases. Trimming at V came to 0 bases and at J to 8 bases, leaving 5 bases not matched to a gene. The CDR3 runs 15 residues. Germline V gene sequence: CDR1 SGHRS, CDR2 YFSETQ. CDR3 nucleotide sequence: TGCGCCAGCAGCTTGGTTCGACTAGCGGGCGATGAGCAGTTCTTC. Protein sequence: CASSLVRLAGDEQFF.

The V call is TRBV24-1, the J call TRBJ2-4; no reliable D call. Trimming cost V 9 bases and J 6 bases, with 8 bases left between them. The CDR3 loop spans 11 amino acids. Germline V CDR1 and CDR2: KGHDR, SFDVKD. DNA for the CDR3: TGTGCCACCCCCTTTATAAACATTCAGTACTTC. This encodes CATPFINIQYF.

V is TRBV19 and J is TRBJ2-2; tentative D call: TRBD2 (5 bases). V was pared by 6 bases and J by 0 bases, with 8 bases between. CDR1 and CDR2 (germline): LNHDA, SQIVND (reference sequence). There are 14 residues in the CDR3. This CDR3 is CASSSGANTGELFF. Here the CDR3 DNA reads TGTGCCAGTAGCAGCGGAGCGAACACCGGGGAGCTGTTTTTT.

DNA of the CDR3: TGCGCCAGCAGACCGACTTATTACGGACAGGACGACACTGAAGCTTTCTTT. It encodes CASRPTYYGQDDTEAFF. V is TRBV4-1 and J is TRBJ1-1; 7 bases line up with TRBD1. Germline V gives CDR1 MGHRA, CDR2 YSYEKL. CDR3 length: 17 amino acids. The V and J ends lost 6 bases and 3 bases, in that order; junction bases with no gene match: 16.

The chain couples TRBV19 to TRBJ1-6; maybe TRBD1 (6 bases). This CDR3 has 13 residues. Per the germline V gene, CDR1 is LNHDA and CDR2 is SQIVND (reference sequence). V was cut by 6 bases and J by 7 bases, with 10 bases left in between. The chain's CDR3 is CASRETGNSPLHF. In DNA form, the CDR3 reads TGTGCCAGTAGGGAGACAGGAAATTCACCCCTCCACTTT.

V usage is TRBV28 and J usage is TRBJ1-4; the D is unclear. CDR1 and CDR2 (germline): MDHEN, SYDVKM. V shed 11 bases and J shed 0 bases, with 7 bases lying between them. The CDR3 extends over 12 amino acids. CDR3 bases: TGTGCCGAGGGAGCAACTAATGAAAAACTGTTTTTT. Residues: CAEGATNEKLFF.

V is TRBV5-6 and J is TRBJ2-3; possible D gene TRBD2, 5 bases. Deletions cut 0 bases from V and 5 bases from J, with 7 bases between. This CDR3 is 13 amino acids long. Germline CDR1 SGHDT, CDR2 YYEEEE. CDR3 in DNA: TGTGCCAGCAGCTTGGTTGAGGGAGATACGCAGTATTTT. This sequence encodes CASSLVEGDTQYF. Full variable domain (missing parts from reference TRBV5-6 and TRBJ2-3): DAGVTQSPTHLIKTRGQQVTLRCSPKSGHDTVSWYQQALGQGPQFIFQYYEEEERQRGNFPDRFSGHQFPNYSSELNVNALLLGDSALYLCASSLVEGDTQYFGPGTRLTVL.

The sample holds one count of this clone. The genes are TRBV5-1 and TRBJ2-3, with 7 bases identical to TRBD2. This CDR3 region has 13 residues. V gave up 4 bases and J gave up 5 bases; unmatched junction bases: 4. Germline assignment: CDR1 SGHRS and CDR2 YFSETQ. CDR3 nucleotides: TGCGCCAGCAGCGCGGGAGTAGGAGATACGCAGTATTTT. Its translation: CASSAGVGDTQYF.

The chain is built from TRBV7-9 and TRBJ2-1; D is possibly TRBD1 (5 bases). The CDR3 is made up of 15 amino acids. Germline CDR1 SEHNR, CDR2 FQNEAQ (reference sequence). With 6 bases removed from V and 0 bases from J, the gap between germline ends came to 12 bases. CDR3 amino acids: CASSLQGSSYNEQFF. CDR3 nucleotides: TGTGCCAGCAGTCTTCAGGGTAGCTCCTACAATGAGCAGTTCTTC.

V and J are TRBV11-3 and TRBJ2-7, with TRBD1 identical over 9 bases. Germline V gives CDR1 SGHNT, CDR2 YENEEA. Losses at the gene ends were 5 bases for V and 2 bases for J; bases not matched to a gene: 7. The CDR3 extends over 15 amino acids. The chain's CDR3 is CASSLGGTGPYEQYF. The CDR3 DNA is TGTGCCAGCAGCCTTGGGGGGACAGGGCCCTACGAGCAGTACTTC.

This clone was seen many times. V is TRBV5-6 and J is TRBJ1-1; perhaps TRBD1 as D (5 bases). Trimming took 7 bases from V and 0 from J, leaving 13 bases between them. CDR1 is SGHDT and CDR2 is YYEEEE in the germline V gene. There are 14 residues in the CDR3. The CDR3 DNA reads TGTGCCAGCGAACCGACGGACATGAACACTGAAGCTTTCTTT. Residues: CASEPTDMNTEAFF.

The chain links TRBV7-3 to TRBJ1-1; D is perhaps TRBD1 (6 bases). The CDR3 length is 15 residues. Between the trimmed V and J ends, which lost 1 base and 1 base, there was a span of 10 bases. The germline CDR1 and CDR2 sequences are SGHTA and FQGTGA. The DNA of the CDR3 is TGTGCCAGCAGCTTAATTGGGGACAAGAACACTGAAGCTTTCTTT. It specifies CASSLIGDKNTEAFF.

The rearrangement uses TRBV7-9 and TRBJ2-1; 12 positions agree with TRBD2. The V segment lost 5 bases and the J segment 6 bases; nucleotides outside the gene matches: 5. The CDR3 runs 15 residues. CDR1 is SEHNR and CDR2 is FQNEAQ in the germline V gene (reference sequence). Here the CDR3 reads CASSDGLAGRNEQFF. The CDR3 DNA follows: TGTGCCAGCAGCGACGGACTAGCGGGGCGCAATGAGCAGTTCTTC. Supplemented by reference TRBV7-9 and TRBJ2-1, the full variable domain reads DTGVSQNPRHKITKRGQNVTFRCDPISEHNRLYWYRQTLGQGPEFLTYFQNEAQLEKSRLLSDRFSAERPKGSFSTLEIQRTEQGDSAMYLCASSDGLAGRNEQFFGPGTRLTVL.